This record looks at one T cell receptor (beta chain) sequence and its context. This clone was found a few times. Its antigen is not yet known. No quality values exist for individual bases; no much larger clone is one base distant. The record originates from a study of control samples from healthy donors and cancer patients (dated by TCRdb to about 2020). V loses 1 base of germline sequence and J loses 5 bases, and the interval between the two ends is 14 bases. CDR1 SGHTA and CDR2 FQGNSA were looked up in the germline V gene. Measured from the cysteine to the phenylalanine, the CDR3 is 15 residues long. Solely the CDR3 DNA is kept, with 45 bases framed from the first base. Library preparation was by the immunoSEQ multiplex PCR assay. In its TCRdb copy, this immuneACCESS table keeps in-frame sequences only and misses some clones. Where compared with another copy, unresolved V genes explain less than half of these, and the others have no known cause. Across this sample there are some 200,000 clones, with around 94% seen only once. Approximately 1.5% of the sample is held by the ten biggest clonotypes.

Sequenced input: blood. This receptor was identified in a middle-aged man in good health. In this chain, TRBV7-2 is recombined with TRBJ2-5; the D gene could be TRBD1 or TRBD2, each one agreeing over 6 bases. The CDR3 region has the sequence CASSLEGGTRETQYF. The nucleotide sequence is TGTGCCAGCAGCTTAGAGGGGGGAACCCGGGAGACCCAGTACTTC.